This entry lists 23 T cell receptor beta chains sequenced from one sample in a study of T cell clonality in common variable immunodeficiency. TCRdb keeps only in-frame clones here, not all; method: immunoSEQ multiplex PCR. The data show about 44,000 clones, with none appearing a single time. Material for sequencing was peripheral blood mononuclear cells. The receptors were gathered from a person between 18 and 75 years old in good health.

At least ten counts were recorded for this clone. The read ends 3 residues shy of where the CDR3 ends; the end is completed using the germline J gene. The V and J genes are TRBV5-1 and TRBJ1-1; D uncertain. Germline CDR1 SGHRS, CDR2 YFSETQ. Deletions cut 1 base from V and 3 bases from J, with 4 bases between. This CDR3 region has 12 residues. Incomplete CDR3 DNA: TGCGCCAGCAGCTTGTCGGACACTGAA. Protein sequence: CASSLSDTE. The whole CDR3 sequence reads CASSLSDTEAFF.

This clone was seen at least ten times. The DNA read from the CDR3 is TGTGCCTGGGGGGAATCGGGGACAGGGGCTGGC. It yields the protein CAWGESGTGAG. The whole CDR3 region reads CAWGESGTGAGYTF. V is TRBV30 and J is TRBJ1-2; 10 nucleotides agree with TRBD1. The sequence runs out 3 residues before the end of the CDR3; the remainder is reconstructed from the germline J gene. Germline lookup yields CDR1 GTSNPN and CDR2 SVGIG (reference sequence). V was clipped by 5 bases and J by 7 bases; unmatched bases: 10. The CDR3 sequence is 14 residues long. Complete variable domain (other parts from reference TRBV30 and TRBJ1-2): SQTIHQWPATLVQPVGSPLSLECTVEGTSNPNLYWYRQAAGRGLQLLFYSVGIGQISSEVPQNLSASRPQDRQFILSSKKLLLSDSGFYLCAWGESGTGAGYTFGSGTRLTVV.

This clone was recorded at least ten times. The read gets to within 3 residues of the CDR3 end, and the germline J gene fills in the rest. The V and J genes are TRBV2 and TRBJ2-4; perhaps TRBD2 as D (6 bases). The CDR3 has 13 amino acids. Germline V gene lookup returns CDR1 SNHLY and CDR2 FYNNEI. This CDR3 is CASTPVSSGIQYF. The CDR3 bases that were read are TGTGCCAGCACCCCCGTCAGCAGCGGGATT.

This clone was observed many times. The sequenced fragment ends 3 residues before the CDR3 boundary, so the rest is inferred from the germline J gene. This rearrangement joins TRBV7-3 to TRBJ1-6, with D tentatively TRBD1 (5 bases). Germline loops: CDR1 SGHTA, CDR2 FQGTGA. This CDR3 region has 13 residues. V was clipped by 2 bases and J by 7 bases, with 6 bases between them. This CDR3 is CASSLDSNSPLHF. Partial CDR3 DNA: TGTGCCAGCAGCTTAGACAGCAATTCACCC.

This clone was seen ten or more times. The read halts 3 residues ahead of the CDR3 end, with the missing end drawn from the germline J gene. This chain connects TRBV19 to TRBJ1-2; D not certain. The CDR3 covers 15 residues. Between the trimmed V and J ends, which lost 3 bases and 4 bases, there was a span of 15 bases. CDR1 and CDR2 (germline): LNHDA, SQIVND (reference sequence). The CDR3 reads CASSMAGPNIYGYTF. The DNA read from the CDR3 is TGTGCCAGTAGTATGGCTGGGCCAAACATCTATGGC.

Regarding this clone: The read comes to an end 3 residues before the CDR3 does, leaving the germline J gene to fill in the end. The chain joins TRBV11-1 to TRBJ1-2; unclear D gene. The V end was cut by 1 base, the J end by 4 bases, with 13 bases between. CDR3 size: 15 residues. CDR1 SGHAT and CDR2 FQDESV come from the germline V gene (reference sequence). The CDR3 region is CASSLGPVDSYGYTF. The sequenced CDR3 bases are TGTGCCAGCAGCTTAGGCCCGGTCGATAGCTATGGC.

This clone was detected many times. Sequencing ends 3 residues short of the CDR3 end; the germline J gene provides the rest. The chain is built from TRBV4-1 and TRBJ1-2; D ambiguous. The V end lost 0 bases, the J end lost 5 bases, and 4 bases lay between the germline ends. The germline gives CDR1 MGHRA, CDR2 YSYEKL. CDR3 size: 12 residues. CDR3 bases read: TGCGCCAGCAGCCAAGACGGGTATGGC. It codes for CASSQDGYG. The whole CDR3 reads CASSQDGYGYTF.

This clone was detected ten times or more. The covered CDR3 bases are TGTGCCAGCAGTCAAGACAGACAGGGGGCGCTTGGC. Translating it yields CASSQDRQGALG. The full CDR3 protein is CASSQDRQGALGYTF. The rearrangement uses TRBV6-1 and TRBJ1-2; 10 positions agree with TRBD1. The read ends 3 residues before the CDR3 terminus; that terminus is restored from the germline J gene. Trimming took 5 bases from V and 7 from J; bases not matched to a gene: 10. In germline, CDR1 is MNHNS, CDR2 SASEGT. The CDR3 is 15 amino acids.

At least ten counts were recorded for this clone. The CDR3 end lies 3 residues beyond the end of the read and is filled in from the germline J gene. This rearrangement joins TRBV6-2 or TRBV6-3 to TRBJ2-7, with D uncertain. Trimming stripped 7 bases from V and 0 bases from J, with 13 bases between. The CDR3 covers 14 residues. Germline CDR1 is MNHEY and CDR2 is SVGEGT. The part of the CDR3 DNA that was read is TGTGCCAGCACCAAGGGCACACGCTCCTACGAG. This translates into CASTKGTRSYE. The whole CDR3 reads CASTKGTRSYEQYF.

In this sample, this clone turned up many times. From the germline J gene comes the end of the CDR3, since the read stops 3 residues before it. The chain joins TRBV5-1 to TRBJ2-5; 8 positions match TRBD2. Looked up from germline, CDR1 is SGHRS and CDR2 is YFSETQ. V shed 2 bases, J shed 5 bases, and the junction held 5 bases outside the gene matches. This CDR3 is 14 amino acids long. The chain's CDR3 is CASSFSSGVETQYF. The DNA read from the CDR3 is TGCGCCAGCAGCTTTAGTAGCGGGGTTGAGACC.

This clone was recorded at least ten times. The read ends 3 residues before the CDR3 terminus; that terminus is restored from the germline J gene. The chain links TRBV5-1 to TRBJ1-2; tentatively, D is TRBD1 (5 bases). Germline V CDR1 and CDR2: SGHRS, YFSETQ. There are 18 residues in the CDR3. V lost 2 bases and J lost 4, with 24 bases in between. The covered CDR3 bases are TGCGCCAGCAGCTTCTCCCCGTTTGGGCAGGGCTCCCCCTATGGC. This sequence encodes CASSFSPFGQGSPYG. The whole CDR3 protein reads CASSFSPFGQGSPYGYTF. The whole variable domain, filled in from reference TRBV5-1 and TRBJ1-2, reads KAGVTQTPRYLIKTRGQQVTLSCSPISGHRSVSWYQQTPGQGLQFLFEYFSETQRNKGNFPGRFSGRQFSNSRSEMNVSTLELGDSALYLCASSFSPFGQGSPYGYTFGSGTRLTVV.

There are many counts of this clone. The read finishes 3 residues shy of the CDR3 end, and the germline J gene is used to complete it. The chain carries TRBV7-6 and TRBJ1-5; TRBD1 aligns across 8 bases. V shed 1 base, J shed 0 bases, and the junction held 8 bases outside the gene matches. The CDR3 is 18 amino acids. Germline V gene data show CDR1 as SGHVS and CDR2 as FNYEAQ. The sequenced CDR3 bases are TGTGCCAGCAGCTTAGAAGCAGGGGGCAGGTATAGCAATCAGCCC. Translation: CASSLEAGGRYSNQP. In full, the CDR3 is CASSLEAGGRYSNQPQHF.

This clone has a count of ten or more. The observed sequence ends 3 residues before the CDR3 terminus, with the missing tail filled in from the germline J gene. The V gene is TRBV5-1, the J gene TRBJ2-2; D might be TRBD2 (5 bases). V lost 0 bases to trimming and J lost 3 bases, with 15 bases between them. This CDR3 region has 17 residues. Germline V gene lookup returns CDR1 SGHRS and CDR2 YFSETQ. CDR3 protein: CASSLVVARGDTGELFF. CDR3 bases read: TGCGCCAGCAGCTTGGTTGTAGCGAGAGGTGACACCGGGGAG.

Many counts were recorded for this clone. The observed sequence ends 3 residues before the CDR3 terminus, with the missing tail filled in from the germline J gene. V gene TRBV7-9 combines with J gene TRBJ2-2; D unresolved. Germline V gives CDR1 SEHNR, CDR2 FQNEAQ (reference sequence). CDR3 length: 15 residues. The V and J ends lost 5 bases and 8 bases respectively, with 18 bases between them. Incomplete CDR3 DNA: TGTGCCAGCAGCCCAGCACCACGCGGTCTTGGGGAG. It specifies CASSPAPRGLGE. The entire CDR3 is CASSPAPRGLGELFF.

This clone was counted many times. Sequencing ends 3 residues short of the CDR3 end; the germline J gene provides the rest. This chain uses TRBV7-2 with TRBJ2-5; a possible D gene is TRBD2 (6 bases). The V end was cut by 4 bases, the J end by 5 bases, with 17 bases between. Germline-derived CDR1 and CDR2 are SGHTA and FQGNSA. The CDR3 contains 15 residues. CDR3 sequence reads: CASSYLARSGETQYF. CDR3 bases read: TGTGCCAGCAGCTACCTAGCGAGGAGCGGCGAGACC.

This clone showed up many times. The read falls 3 residues short of the CDR3 end, and the missing part is taken from the germline J gene. The rearrangement uses TRBV10-1 and TRBJ2-1; a weak D match, TRBD2 (6 bases). The CDR3 covers 17 residues. The germline CDR1 and CDR2 sequences are WNHNN and SYGVQD (reference sequence). The germline V and J ends were trimmed by 0 bases and 7 bases, with 19 bases remaining between them. The DNA read from the CDR3 is TGCGCCAGCAGTGAGTCCGTCGCTCCCGACGGGGGAAATGAG. Translated, it gives CASSESVAPDGGNE. The full CDR3 protein is CASSESVAPDGGNEQFF.

In its sample, this clone was seen many times. The read stops 3 residues short of the end of the CDR3; the missing end is completed from the germline J gene. The chain employs TRBV5-1 and TRBJ2-1, with 8 bases matching TRBD1. Germline lookup yields CDR1 SGHRS and CDR2 YFSETQ. V dropped 2 bases and J dropped 8; count of bases not matched to a gene: 12. The CDR3 consists of 16 residues. CDR3: CASSFPHLDREDEQFF. The DNA read from the CDR3 is TGCGCCAGCAGCTTTCCCCATTTGGACAGGGAGGATGAG.

On this clone itself: The CDR3 end lies 3 residues beyond the end of the read and is filled in from the germline J gene. The chain recombines TRBV7-7 with TRBJ2-7, with TRBD1 matching over 10 bases. The germline gives CDR1 SSHAT, CDR2 FNYEAQ (reference sequence). V dropped 5 bases and J dropped 5; count of bases not matched to a gene: 3. The CDR3 runs 13 residues. The covered CDR3 bases are TGTGCCAGCAGCCGGGACAGGGGCGACGAG. It encodes CASSRDRGDE. The complete CDR3 reads CASSRDRGDEQYF. The complete variable domain, with remaining parts taken from reference TRBV7-7 and TRBJ2-7, reads GAGVSQSPRYKVTKRGQDVTLRCDPISSHATLYWYQQALGQGPEFLTYFNYEAQPDKSGLPSDRFSAERPEGSISTLTIQRTEQRDSAMYRCASSRDRGDEQYFGPGTRLTVT.

Many counts were recorded for this clone. The read falls 3 residues short of the CDR3 end, and the missing part is taken from the germline J gene. The chain carries TRBV11-2 and TRBJ2-1; the D is unclear. V was trimmed by 3 bases and J by 5 bases, leaving 8 bases between them. Germline V gene sequence: CDR1 SGHAT, CDR2 FQNNGV. The CDR3 is 13 amino acids. The CDR3 here is CASSFSLHNEQFF. CDR3 bases read: TGTGCCAGCAGCTTTAGTCTTCACAATGAG. Full variable domain (rest looked up from reference TRBV11-2 and TRBJ2-1): EAGVAQSPRYKIIEKRQSVAFWCNPISGHATLYWYQQILGQGPKLLIQFQNNGVVDDSQLPKDRFSAERLKGVDSTLKIQPAKLEDSAVYLCASSFSLHNEQFFGPGTRLTVL.

The sample holds many counts of this clone. The CDR3 end lies 3 residues beyond the end of the read and is filled in from the germline J gene. The V gene is TRBV29-1, the J gene TRBJ2-2; D gene unclear. There are 14 residues in the CDR3. The germline V gene has CDR1 SQVTM and CDR2 ANQGSEA. V was clipped by 5 bases and J by 5 bases, with 15 bases between them. Here the CDR3 reads CSVTSSGWTGELFF. CDR3 DNA, as far as it was read: TGCAGCGTTACATCCTCCGGGTGGACCGGGGAG.

This clone was picked up many times. This CDR3 reads CASSSAGENGYTF. CDR3 bases read: TGTGCCAGCAGCTCCGCGGGCGAAAATGGC. The chain employs TRBV7-8 and TRBJ1-2; D is unresolved. The DNA ends 3 residues before the CDR3 does, and the rest of the CDR3 is filled in from the germline J gene. Germline assignment: CDR1 SGHVS and CDR2 FQNEAQ. The V gene lost 4 bases and the J gene lost 6 bases, with 12 bases spanning the gap. This CDR3 contains 13 residues. The variable domain in full, completed from reference TRBV7-8 and TRBJ1-2, reads GAGVSQSPRYKVAKRGQDVALRCDPISGHVSLFWYQQALGQGPEFLTYFQNEAQLDKSGLPSDRFFAERPEGSVSTLKIQRTQQEDSAVYLCASSSAGENGYTFGSGTRLTVV.

This clone was recorded many times. The read finishes 3 residues shy of the CDR3 end, and the germline J gene is used to complete it. The chain joins TRBV10-3 to TRBJ2-1, with 10 bases aligning to TRBD1. Per germline, CDR1 ENHRY and CDR2 SYGVKD. The CDR3 runs to 16 residues. V was pared by 0 bases and J by 9 bases, with 8 bases of the junction left unmatched. The CDR3 spells CAISESSGTGALEQFF. The part of the CDR3 DNA that was read is TGTGCCATCAGTGAGTCGAGTGGGACAGGGGCGCTTGAG.

Ten or more counts support this clone. The read is 3 residues too short to cover the CDR3 end, so that end is filled in from the germline J gene. The chain carries TRBV7-9 and TRBJ2-5; D is perhaps TRBD2 (5 bases). The germline CDR1 and CDR2 sequences are SEHNR and FQNEAQ (reference sequence). The V end was cut by 3 bases, the J end by 4 bases, with 15 bases between. The CDR3 covers 15 residues. The CDR3 DNA, read in part, is TGTGCCAGCAGCTTGGGCGGGCAGATCATAGAGACC. Its translation is CASSLGGQIIET. The full CDR3 protein reads CASSLGGQIIETQYF.